This T cell receptor (beta chain) derives from a study of PD-1 blockade in classical Hodgkin lymphoma. Every patient experienced relapse after autologous stem cell transplantation, and brentuximab vedotin exposure varied. Produced via immunoSEQ multiplex PCR; TCRdb's table is partial and in-frame only. The data show tens of thousands of clones, 76% seen once. V was cut by 4 bases and J by 10 bases, with 14 bases left in between. This CDR3 has 14 residues. Germline V CDR1 and CDR2: MNHEY, SVGAGI. Study observations and caveats: Newly diagnosed patients had diversity similar to the baseline diversity of complete responders.

The table lists this clone with a count of one. Its antigen is still unknown. The sequence came from a human donor with classical Hodgkin lymphoma. Material: peripheral blood mononuclear cells (PBMCs), obtained at baseline. The chain links TRBV6-5 to TRBJ1-6; possible D gene TRBD1, 5 bases. The CDR3 DNA sequence: TGTGCCAGCAGTTGGGGCATTGTCTGGTCACCCCTCCACTTT. Translation gives CASSWGIVWSPLHF.